One and the same sample provided the 14 T cell receptor beta chains below, sequenced in a study of blood T cell repertoires in COVID-19. The data were produced by immunoSEQ multiplex PCR, yet TCRdb's version contains in-frame clones alone and is incomplete. The sample contains 140,000 to 150,000 clones, 85% to 90% of which appear only once. Sequencing input: peripheral blood. These receptors originate from a human donor in a cohort sampled during active COVID-19.

The chain couples TRBV30 to TRBJ1-3; TRBD1 aligns across 8 bases. The germline V gene encodes CDR1 GTSNPN and CDR2 SVGIG (reference sequence). This CDR3 is 12 amino acids long. V lost 3 bases to trimming and J lost 9 bases; unmatched junction nucleotides: 4. CDR3 bases: TGTGCCTGGAGGACAGGGGCAGTCACCATATATTTT. This translates into CAWRTGAVTIYF.

This chain uses TRBV9 with TRBJ2-7; D might be TRBD2 (6 bases). The CDR3 contains 14 residues. Germline V lookup: CDR1 SGDLS, CDR2 YYNGEE. V was shortened by 0 bases and J by 6 bases, with 13 bases between the two germline ends. CDR3 region: CASSVGDSTSEQYF. CDR3 in DNA: TGTGCCAGCAGCGTAGGGGACTCCACCTCCGAGCAGTACTTC.

V usage is TRBV7-9 and J usage is TRBJ1-1, with D perhaps TRBD1 (5 bases). The germline V and J ends were trimmed by 1 base and 0 bases, with 12 bases remaining between them. Germline V lookup: CDR1 SEHNR, CDR2 FQNEAQ (reference sequence). There are 16 residues in the CDR3. CDR3 sequence (DNA): TGTGCCAGCAGCTTAGATGGGACTCTCCTGAACACTGAAGCTTTCTTT. This codes for CASSLDGTLLNTEAFF.

The V and J genes are TRBV11-2 and TRBJ1-1; D not certain. With 4 bases removed from V and 1 base from J, the gap between germline ends came to 10 bases. This CDR3 is built from 14 residues. Germline V lookup: CDR1 SGHAT, CDR2 FQNNGV. In nucleotides, the CDR3 is TGTGCCAGCAGCTCACCTAGTAGGAACACTGAAGCTTTCTTT. It encodes CASSSPSRNTEAFF.

The V and J genes are TRBV4-3 and TRBJ1-1, with unresolved D. This CDR3 has 12 residues. Looked up from germline, CDR1 is LGHNA and CDR2 is YSLEER. V gave up 4 bases and J gave up 3 bases, with 6 bases separating them. The CDR3 nucleotides read TGCGCCAGCAGCCGCACAGACACTGAAGCTTTCTTT. This codes for CASSRTDTEAFF.

The J gene is TRBJ2-1, the V gene TRBV6-5, with 7 bases identical to TRBD1. V lost 2 bases, J lost 7 bases, and 8 bases stayed unmatched. The CDR3 length is 15 residues. Germline-derived CDR1 and CDR2 are MNHEY and SVGAGI. The CDR3 region is CASSYLGQVTNEQFF. The CDR3 DNA reads as TGTGCCAGCAGTTACCTCGGACAGGTAACGAATGAGCAGTTCTTC.

This clone appeared a few times. This chain links TRBV7-9 with TRBJ2-5; 10 bases are a match to TRBD2. The germline V gene encodes CDR1 SEHNR and CDR2 FQNEAQ (reference sequence). V trimming: 5 bases; J trimming: 7 bases; junction bases outside the gene matches: 10. This CDR3 contains 15 residues. Here the CDR3 reads CASSDSLAGEGTQYF. CDR3 coding DNA: TGTGCCAGCAGCGACTCCCTAGCGGGGGAAGGGACCCAGTACTTC.

The chain recombines TRBV7-2 with TRBJ2-3, with a weak D call TRBD1 (6 bases). The V gene lost 3 bases and the J gene lost 2 bases, with 12 bases spanning the gap. This CDR3 comprises 15 residues. The germline V gene has CDR1 SGHTA and CDR2 FQGNSA. CDR3 amino acids: CASSFNPGATDTQYF. CDR3 bases: TGTGCCAGCAGCTTCAACCCAGGGGCCACAGATACGCAGTATTTT. The variable domain in full, with the rest retrieved from reference TRBV7-2 and TRBJ2-3, is GAGVSQSPSNKVTEKGKDVELRCDPISGHTALYWYRQSLGQGLEFLIYFQGNSAPDKSGLPSDRFSAERTGGSVSTLTIQRTQQEDSAVYLCASSFNPGATDTQYFGPGTRLTVL.

J is TRBJ2-3 and V is TRBV5-4; D might be TRBD2 (6 bases). The CDR3 runs to 15 residues. Germline CDR1 and CDR2: SGHNT and YYREEE (reference sequence). The V gene lost 2 bases and the J gene lost 4 bases, with 14 bases spanning the gap. CDR3 DNA: TGTGCCAGCAGCTTACCTCCTACTAGCCCAGATACGCAGTATTTT. Amino acid sequence: CASSLPPTSPDTQYF.

This CDR3 reads CASRPTGSGSYEQYF. CDR3 coding DNA: TGTGCCAGCAGGCCGACGGGATCTGGCTCCTACGAGCAGTACTTC. The chain has TRBV28 and TRBJ2-7; tentatively, D is TRBD2 (5 bases). V gave up 6 bases and J gave up 0 bases, with 15 bases separating them. The length of the CDR3 is 15 residues. Germline lookup yields CDR1 MDHEN and CDR2 SYDVKM.

This chain uses TRBV6-2 or TRBV6-3 with TRBJ1-6; 10 bases are shared with TRBD1. The ends lost 4 bases at V and 3 bases at J; junction bases unmatched: 9. The CDR3 covers 18 residues. In germline, CDR1 is MNHEY, CDR2 SVGEGT. The CDR3 is CASSSDRTGGFYNSPLHF. The CDR3 DNA sequence: TGTGCCAGCAGTTCCGACAGGACAGGGGGTTTCTATAATTCACCCCTCCACTTT.

This chain uses TRBV5-1 with TRBJ1-2; TRBD1 agrees at 7 bases. The CDR3 loop spans 14 amino acids. With 2 bases clipped from V and 6 bases from J, the junction kept 7 bases outside the gene matches. In germline, CDR1 is SGHRS, CDR2 YFSETQ. The CDR3 nucleotides read TGCGCCAGCAGCTTACAGGGGCGCGAGGATGGCTACACCTTC. Amino acids: CASSLQGREDGYTF.

This sequence joins TRBV9 and TRBJ2-7; weak D call: TRBD1 (6 bases). This CDR3 region has 14 residues. Trimming left V 0 bases short and J 3 bases short, with 10 bases between. Germline V gene lookup returns CDR1 SGDLS and CDR2 YYNGEE. The DNA for the CDR3 is TGTGCCAGCAGCGTAGCGGACAGTGGCTACGAGCAGTACTTC. Protein product: CASSVADSGYEQYF.

The rearrangement links TRBV2 to TRBJ2-2; TRBD1 aligns across 8 bases. Germline CDR1 and CDR2: SNHLY and FYNNEI. V lost 1 base, J lost 6 bases, and 19 bases stayed unmatched. The CDR3 is 20 residues long. The CDR3 DNA reads TGTGCCAGCAGTGAAGAATCCGGACAGGGATTTGGGGGTTTCGCCGGGGAGCTGTTTTTT. Protein: CASSEESGQGFGGFAGELFF. Supplemented by reference TRBV2 and TRBJ2-2, the full variable domain reads EPEVTQTPSHQVTQMGQEVILRCVPISNHLYFYWYRQILGQKVEFLVSFYNNEISEKSEIFDDQFSVERPDGSNFTLKIRSTKLEDSAMYFCASSEESGQGFGGFAGELFFGEGSRLTVL.